A selection of T cell receptor beta chains follows, all from one sample in a study of shared clonotypes between healthy human individuals. Measured with immunoSEQ multiplex PCR; TCRdb has only the in-frame clones, and not every one. The sample shows roughly 1,800,000 clones, around 96% of them seen only once. Sequenced input: naive CD8+ T cells sorted from blood. The receptors shown here come from a man aged 18-30 years in good health. Both conserved end residues are part of each CDR3. A D gene is named only where the DNA matches it firmly. Clone size, where shown, is once, few, many, or a class for clones that have expanded.

>TRBV28|NA|TRBJ2-5|few
CASSLVGGQETQYF
TGTGCCAGCAGTTTAGTGGGGGGCCAAGAGACCCAGTACTTC
>TRBV11-2|NA|TRBJ2-5|NA
CASSLQGQETQYF
TGTGCCAGCAGCTTACAGGGTCAAGAGACCCAGTACTTC
>TRBV7-9|TRBD1|TRBJ1-1|few
CASSSRGLGTEAFF
TGTGCCAGCAGCTCCAGGGGGCTCGGCACTGAAGCTTTCTTT
>TRBV10-1|NA|TRBJ1-1|NA
CASSDGTNTEAFF
TGCGCCAGCAGTGACGGGACAAACACTGAAGCTTTCTTT
>TRBV27|TRBD1|TRBJ1-3|NA
CASSLGQAMSTIYF
TGTGCCAGCAGTTTAGGACAGGCTATGAGCACCATATATTTT
>TRBV6-1|TRBD1|TRBJ2-7|NA
CASSYRGTKYEQYF
TGTGCCAGCAGCTACAGGGGGACAAAGTACGAGCAGTACTTC
>TRBV5-6|NA|TRBJ2-2|NA
CASSLAMGTGELFF
TGTGCCAGCAGCTTGGCCATGGGGACCGGGGAGCTGTTTTTT
>TRBV27|TRBD1|TRBJ1-5|NA
CASSPGRGGEQPQHF
TGTGCCAGCAGTCCGGGGAGAGGGGGCGAACAGCCCCAGCATTTT
>TRBV28|TRBD2|TRBJ2-1|NA
CASSLLAGVTYNEQFF
TGTGCCAGCAGCCTACTAGCGGGGGTTACCTACAATGAGCAGTTCTTC
>TRBV27|NA|TRBJ1-1|NA
CASSQWDGSNTEAFF
TGTGCCAGCAGTCAGTGGGACGGCAGTAACACTGAAGCTTTCTTT
>TRBV7-9|NA|TRBJ2-2|NA
CASSLVGAGELFF
TGTGCCAGCAGCTTAGTTGGCGCCGGGGAGCTGTTTTTT
>TRBV28|NA|TRBJ1-5|NA
CASSSDWVNQPQHF
TGTGCCAGCAGTTCAGACTGGGTCAATCAGCCCCAGCATTTT
>TRBV6-1|NA|TRBJ1-3|NA
CASSVTGLGGNTIYF
TGTGCCAGCAGTGTTACAGGGTTAGGTGGAAACACCATATATTTT
>TRBV5-1|NA|TRBJ1-4|NA
CASSSEGGLGEKLFF
TGCGCCAGCAGCTCGGAGGGGGGGCTTGGTGAAAAACTGTTTTTT
>TRBV18|NA|TRBJ2-5|NA
CASSHPTVGPTQETQYF
TGTGCCAGCTCACACCCCACAGTTGGACCCACACAAGAGACCCAGTACTTC
>TRBV7-6|TRBD1|TRBJ2-7|NA
CASSWDRGYEQYF
TGTGCCAGCAGCTGGGACAGGGGGTACGAGCAGTACTTC
>TRBV29-1|NA|TRBJ1-1|NA
CSVLGARRTEAFF
TGCAGCGTGCTAGGGGCGCGGAGGACTGAAGCTTTCTTT